This T cell receptor (beta chain) appears in the sequencing data of a study of Ad26.COV2.S vaccination and SARS-CoV-2 variants. Treatment reported: over 15 received Ad26.COV2.S at low or high dose, single or two shots; 5 received placebo; per-sample allocation not given. Collection of samples fell on day 63 after the first vaccine or placebo injection. CDR1 LGHNA and CDR2 YNFKEQ come from the germline V gene. This CDR3 region has 13 residues. With 1 base removed from V and 6 bases from J, the gap between germline ends came to 9 bases. Some clones are missing from TCRdb's copy, which holds only in-frame ones; the method was immunoSEQ multiplex PCR. Of approximately 410,000 clones listed, approximately 90% are singletons.

The sequence came from a person between 18 and 59 years old who received the Ad26.COV2.S COVID-19 vaccine or a placebo. The starting material was peripheral blood, obtained in a trial of Ad26.COV2.S vaccine versus placebo. The V call is TRBV4-2, the J call TRBJ2-5; unclear D gene. The CDR3 spells CASSQGLSKTQYF. The DNA of the CDR3 is TGTGCCAGCAGCCAAGGTCTCTCAAAGACCCAGTACTTC.